The entry that follows covers one T cell receptor (beta chain) sequence. Its antigen is as yet unknown. The data are from a study of Tregs in tolerant kidney transplant recipients. Study-level findings and limits: Validation in larger populations is needed because few patients were studied.

The CDR3 loop spans 16 amino acids. Germline lookup yields CDR1 SGHTA and CDR2 FQGTGA. V was clipped by 4 bases and J by 4 bases, with 16 bases between them. The table came from immunoSEQ multiplex PCR; TCRdb's copy has only in-frame clones and leaves some out. The sample has fewer than 45,000 clones, just under 97% seen once. Sequencing was performed on Tregs from blood cultured with allogeneic cells. The origin of this receptor is a human donor in good health. This rearrangement joins TRBV7-3 to TRBJ2-2, with D perhaps matching TRBD2 (6 bases). Here the CDR3 DNA reads TGTGCCAGCAGCTCCCATAGCGGAAGCGGCACCGGGGAGCTGTTTTTT. It encodes CASSSHSGSGTGELFF.